The 14 T cell receptor beta chains below all came from one sample that was sequenced in a study of neurological immune-mediated disorders. Time point indicated: longitudinal time-point 2. TCRdb itself ran the 5' RACE reads through MiXCR, one entry per CDR3 protein. The table records fewer than 35,000 distinct CDR3 sequences, approximately 13% of them present only once. The sample comprised PBMCs. The receptors derive from a woman between 40 and 55 years old in good health.

This clonotype appeared many times. The chain links TRBV7-9 to TRBJ2-7, with D hard to call. CDR1 and CDR2 (germline): SEHNR, FQNEAQ (reference sequence). V was cut by 5 bases and J by 0 bases, with 11 bases left in between. The CDR3 length is 14 residues. Here the CDR3 reads CASSTLDGSYEQYF. CDR3 DNA sequence: TGTGCCAGCAGCACCCTGGACGGCTCCTACGAGCAGTACTTC.

This clonotype appeared many times. This chain joins TRBV7-2 and TRBJ1-1; 7 nucleotides line up with TRBD1. The CDR3 loop spans 18 amino acids. In germline, CDR1 is SGHTA, CDR2 FQGNSA. Trimming removed 0 bases from V and 0 bases from J; junction bases left unmatched: 10. CDR3: CASSLAYRGKTMNTEAFF. CDR3 coding DNA: TGTGCCAGCAGCTTAGCGTACAGGGGCAAAACTATGAACACTGAAGCTTTCTTT.

This clonotype was picked up many times. This sequence joins TRBV7-2 and TRBJ2-5; D is perhaps TRBD2 (7 bases). Germline V gene lookup returns CDR1 SGHTA and CDR2 FQGNSA. The CDR3 spans 14 residues. The V gene lost 5 bases and the J gene lost 1 base, with 11 bases spanning the gap. CDR3 in amino acids: CASSRGGPQETQYF. The CDR3 bases are TGTGCCAGCAGCAGGGGGGGGCCCCAAGAGACCCAGTACTTC.

The V and J genes are TRBV12-3 or TRBV12-4 and TRBJ1-1; D is ambiguous. This CDR3 region has 13 residues. V lost 7 bases, J lost 1 base, and 10 bases lay in between. CDR3: CASIETRNTEAFF. The CDR3 DNA sequence: TGTGCCAGCATCGAAACACGGAACACTGAAGCTTTCTTT.

In the case of this clonotype: A read error may be the cause here, since a much bigger clone is one base away. The chain links TRBV20-1 to TRBJ1-5, with TRBD1 as a possible D gene (5 bases). Germline V gene data show CDR1 as DFQATT and CDR2 as SNEGSKA (reference sequence). The CDR3 loop spans 15 amino acids. The germline V and J ends were trimmed by 0 bases and 4 bases, with 13 bases remaining between them. CDR3 in DNA: TGCAGTGCTAGAGAGGGGGAGTACGGGAATCAGCCCCAGCATTTT. Its protein is CSAREGEYGNQPQHF.

This clonotype was seen repeatedly, ten times or more. V gene TRBV5-1 combines with J gene TRBJ1-1; TRBD1 aligns across 9 bases. The ends lost 5 bases at V and 1 base at J; junction bases unmatched: 9. The CDR3 is made up of 16 amino acids. Germline V lookup: CDR1 SGHRS, CDR2 YFSETQ. The CDR3 DNA reads as TGCGCCAGCAGTTTCACAGGGGGCCTCGGGAACACTGAAGCTTTCTTT. Its protein product is CASSFTGGLGNTEAFF.

This clonotype was detected ten times or more. The gene calls are TRBV19 and TRBJ1-6; unclear D gene. In germline, CDR1 is LNHDA, CDR2 SQIVND (reference sequence). This CDR3 comprises 12 residues. V lost 3 bases to trimming and J lost 10 bases, with 7 bases between them. CDR3 in amino acids: CASSIGISPLHF. The CDR3 DNA reads as TGTGCCAGTAGTATCGGGATCTCACCCCTCCACTTT.

The sample holds many counts of this clonotype. The J gene is TRBJ2-1, the V gene TRBV6-2 or TRBV6-3; 15 nucleotides align to TRBD2. Unmatched junction bases numbered 20, after V lost 4 bases and J lost 1 base. Germline V gene lookup returns CDR1 MNHEY and CDR2 SVGEGT. The CDR3 is 23 residues long. CDR3 amino acids: CASSSDPISPGLAGGWSYNEQFF. In DNA, the CDR3 is TGTGCCAGCAGTTCAGACCCTATTTCCCCGGGACTAGCGGGAGGTTGGTCCTACAATGAGCAGTTCTTC.

Many counts were recorded for this clonotype. The CDR3 coding sequence is TGTGCCAGCAGCGAGAGACGACAGGGACAAGGGGGCTACACCTTC. Protein: CASSERRQGQGGYTF. The chain uses TRBV7-2 and TRBJ1-2, with 7 bases fitting TRBD1. This CDR3 has 15 amino acids. The V gene end was trimmed by 5 bases and the J gene end by 8 bases; junction bases not matched to a gene: 14. CDR1 and CDR2 (germline): SGHTA, FQGNSA.

With regard to this clonotype: One base away lies a much larger clone, so this may be a sequencing read error. The chain combines TRBV6-2 or TRBV6-3 with TRBJ1-1, with D perhaps TRBD1 (6 bases). CDR1 is MNHEY and CDR2 is SVGEGT in the germline V gene. With 10 bases removed from V and 12 bases from J, the gap between germline ends came to 27 bases. The CDR3 has 14 amino acids. CDR3 residues: CANREGRIKPRSFF. The CDR3 DNA reads as TGTGCCAACAGGGAAGGACGGATAAAGCCTAGGTCTTTCTTT.

This clonotype came up a few times. The chain combines TRBV30 with TRBJ2-7; D ambiguous. The CDR3 spans 12 residues. CDR1 is GTSNPN, CDR2 SVGIG, per germline (reference sequence). Between the trimmed V and J ends, which lost 5 bases and 6 bases, there was a span of 14 bases. This CDR3 reads CAWEDLSGEQYF. In DNA form, the CDR3 reads TGTGCCTGGGAGGACCTATCGGGCGAGCAGTACTTC.

Many counts were recorded for this clonotype. The genes are TRBV7-2 and TRBJ1-5; a weak D match, TRBD1 (5 bases). With 8 bases removed from V and 6 bases from J, the gap between germline ends came to 17 bases. This CDR3 comprises 14 residues. Germline CDR1 and CDR2: SGHTA and FQGNSA. The CDR3 DNA reads as TGTGCCAGCGGCGGTCACAGGTTTGGTCAGCCCCAGCATTTT. Translated, it gives CASGGHRFGQPQHF.

There are a few counts of this clonotype. This chain links TRBV18 with TRBJ2-1; 7 bases match TRBD2. J gave up 1 base and V 1 base, and 7 bases lay outside the gene matches. The length of the CDR3 is 17 residues. Germline-derived CDR1 and CDR2 are KGHSH and LQKENI. Written as DNA, the CDR3 is TGTGCCAGCTCACCACGGGGGTCTAGCGGTTCCTACAATGAGCAGTTCTTC. Amino acid sequence: CASSPRGSSGSYNEQFF.

This clonotype was observed many times. V and J are TRBV4-3 and TRBJ1-6; D might be TRBD1 (5 bases). Trimming took off 6 bases at V and 9 bases at J, with 15 bases between the two ends. Germline V gene lookup returns CDR1 LGHNA and CDR2 YSLEER. The CDR3 totals 14 residues. The CDR3 DNA reads TGCGCCAGCAGTCGCGGGACGGACGGTTCACCCCTCCACTTT. As protein: CASSRGTDGSPLHF.